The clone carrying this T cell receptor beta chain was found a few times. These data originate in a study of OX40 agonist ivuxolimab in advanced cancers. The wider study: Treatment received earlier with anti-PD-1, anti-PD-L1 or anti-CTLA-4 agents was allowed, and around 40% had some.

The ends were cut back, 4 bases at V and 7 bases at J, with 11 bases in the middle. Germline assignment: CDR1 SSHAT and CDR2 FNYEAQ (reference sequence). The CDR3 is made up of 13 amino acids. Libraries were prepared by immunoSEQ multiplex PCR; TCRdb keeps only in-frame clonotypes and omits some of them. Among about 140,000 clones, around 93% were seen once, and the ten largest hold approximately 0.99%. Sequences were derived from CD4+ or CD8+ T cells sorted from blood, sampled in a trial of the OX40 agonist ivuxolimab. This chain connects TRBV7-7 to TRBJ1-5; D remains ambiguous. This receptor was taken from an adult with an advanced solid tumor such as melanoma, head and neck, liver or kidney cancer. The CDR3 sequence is CASSSGVGQPQHF. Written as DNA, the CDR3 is TGTGCCAGCAGCTCAGGTGTAGGACAGCCCCAGCATTTT.